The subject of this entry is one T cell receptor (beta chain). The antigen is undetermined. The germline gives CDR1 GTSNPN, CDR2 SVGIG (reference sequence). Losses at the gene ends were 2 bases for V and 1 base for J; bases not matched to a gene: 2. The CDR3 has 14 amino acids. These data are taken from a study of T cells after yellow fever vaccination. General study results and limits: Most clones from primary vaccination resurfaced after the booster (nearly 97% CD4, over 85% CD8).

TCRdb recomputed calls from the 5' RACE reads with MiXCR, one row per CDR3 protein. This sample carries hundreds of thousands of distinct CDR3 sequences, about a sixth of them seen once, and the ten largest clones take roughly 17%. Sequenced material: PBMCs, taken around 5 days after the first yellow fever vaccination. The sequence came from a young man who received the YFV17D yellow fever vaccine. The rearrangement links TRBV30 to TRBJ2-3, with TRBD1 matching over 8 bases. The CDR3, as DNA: TGTGCCTGGAGTTCACAGGGGGGCACAGATACGCAGTATTTT. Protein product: CAWSSQGGTDTQYF.